This T cell receptor beta chain appears in the sequencing data of a study of shared clonotypes between healthy human individuals. Concerning this clone itself: Its antigen is still unknown.

General study points: Clonotype sharing among the donors was expected to vary with sequencing depth. Sample collection involved blood only; tissue repertoires are likely different.

The V gene's germline CDR1 is SGHTA and CDR2 FQGTGA. The CDR3 is 13 residues long. V was trimmed by 1 base and J by 5 bases, leaving 5 bases between them. Healthy HIV-negative adults without recent acute infections or vaccinations served as donors. The unsorted PBMC replicate PCRs were performed with approximately 300 ng DNA, tens of thousands of T cell genomes. Sequencing used immunoSEQ multiplex PCR; TCRdb keeps in-frame clones, though not all of them. The profile shows 450,000 to 500,000 clones, roughly 80% of them singletons. This clonotype originated in a woman aged 35 to 49 in good health. Some clones in this sample may be carry-over from other donors' samples. The gene calls are TRBV7-3 and TRBJ2-2, with D unresolved. Sequencing was carried out using PBMCs. The CDR3, as DNA: TGTGCCAGCAGCTTAAGGGTTACCGGGGAGCTGTTTTTT. This gives the protein CASSLRVTGELFF.